The rows below give T cell receptor beta chains drawn from one sample of a study of identifying expanded T cells in peripheral blood. The assay was immunoSEQ multiplex PCR, and TCRdb's table has in-frame clones only and misses some. The profile covers about 110,000 clones, with around nine tenths appearing a single time and 16% taken by the ten largest. Input material: blood. These receptors originate from a person between 18 and 69 years old in good health. Each CDR3 is given with its conserved first and last residue. A D gene is named only where the DNA matches it firmly. The size entry is marked missing in some rows and otherwise reads once, few, many or a size class.

D: TRBD2
J: TRBJ2-7
size: -
V: TRBV5-5
CDR3: CASSSRTSGGGEQYF
DNA: TGTGCCAGCAGCAGCCGGACTAGCGGGGGCGGAGAGCAGTACTTC

D: TRBD2
J: TRBJ2-7
size: -
V: TRBV29-1
CDR3: CSVEETSGGNYEQYF
DNA: TGCAGCGTTGAGGAGACTAGCGGGGGGAACTACGAGCAGTACTTC

D: TRBD1
J: TRBJ2-7
size: few
V: TRBV19
CDR3: CASSIQTGTYEQYF
DNA: TGTGCCAGTAGTATCCAGACAGGGACCTACGAGCAGTACTTC

D: -
J: TRBJ1-2
size: -
V: TRBV15
CDR3: CATSFLLGADYGYTF
DNA: TGTGCCACCAGCTTCCTTTTAGGGGCGGATTATGGCTACACCTTC

D: -
J: TRBJ2-2
size: -
V: TRBV4-3
CDR3: CASSQGRNTGELFF
DNA: TGCGCCAGCAGCCAAGGACGGAACACCGGGGAGCTGTTTTTT

D: TRBD2
J: TRBJ2-7
size: -
V: TRBV7-6
CDR3: CASSLALAGGRYEQYF
DNA: TGTGCCAGCAGCTTAGCCCTAGCGGGGGGGCGCTACGAGCAGTACTTC

D: -
J: TRBJ2-7
size: -
V: TRBV5-6
CDR3: CASSLRSYEQYF
DNA: TGTGCCAGCAGCCTTCGCTCCTACGAGCAGTACTTC

D: -
J: TRBJ2-3
size: -
V: TRBV4-3
CDR3: CASSQDWASRTDTQYF
DNA: TGCGCCAGCAGCCAAGATTGGGCTAGCCGTACAGATACGCAGTATTTT

D: TRBD1
J: TRBJ1-1
size: -
V: TRBV2
CDR3: CASIEGGGVNTEAFF
DNA: TGTGCCAGCATCGAAGGGGGCGGAGTGAACACTGAAGCTTTCTTT

D: -
J: TRBJ2-3
size: -
V: TRBV5-6
CDR3: CASSPSIQDTQYF
DNA: TGTGCCAGCAGCCCAAGTATCCAAGATACGCAGTATTTT

D: TRBD2
J: TRBJ2-5
size: -
V: TRBV7-9
CDR3: CASSLIASGGAYQETQYF
DNA: TGTGCCAGCAGCTTAATAGCTAGCGGGGGGGCTTACCAAGAGACCCAGTACTTC

D: TRBD1
J: TRBJ1-4
size: -
V: TRBV2
CDR3: CASNRPKRAGGFKANEKLFF
DNA: TGTGCCAGCAACCGCCCTAAGAGGGCAGGGGGCTTCAAGGCTAATGAAAAACTGTTTTTT

D: -
J: TRBJ2-1
size: -
V: TRBV7-6
CDR3: CASSLFRAGSYNEQFF
DNA: TGTGCCAGCAGCTTATTCCGGGCCGGGTCCTACAATGAGCAGTTCTTC

D: -
J: TRBJ2-1
size: -
V: TRBV14
CDR3: CASSLQHGGLGEQFF
DNA: TGTGCCAGCAGCCTCCAGCACGGGGGCCTCGGTGAGCAGTTCTTC

D: TRBD1
J: TRBJ1-5
size: -
V: TRBV7-9
CDR3: CASSLEGQGPSWGNQPQHF
DNA: TGTGCCAGCAGCCTAGAGGGACAGGGCCCCTCATGGGGCAATCAGCCCCAGCATTTT

D: TRBD1
J: TRBJ2-4
size: -
V: TRBV11-3
CDR3: CASSLGGAGENIQYF
DNA: TGTGCCAGCAGCCTAGGGGGCGCGGGTGAAAACATTCAGTACTTC

D: TRBD2
J: TRBJ2-7
size: -
V: TRBV19
CDR3: CASSIIGRARSEQYF
DNA: TGTGCCAGTAGTATAATCGGGAGGGCGAGGAGCGAGCAGTACTTC

D: -
J: TRBJ1-5
size: -
V: TRBV27
CDR3: CASSLHQPQHF
DNA: TGTGCCAGCAGTCTTCATCAGCCCCAGCATTTT

D: -
J: TRBJ2-5
size: -
V: TRBV5-4
CDR3: CASSPTDWRETQYF
DNA: TGTGCCAGCAGCCCGACCGACTGGAGGGAGACCCAGTACTTC

D: -
J: TRBJ2-2
size: -
V: TRBV30
CDR3: CAWSVGTLADTGELFF
DNA: TGTGCCTGGAGTGTCGGGACCCTGGCGGACACCGGGGAGCTGTTTTTT

D: -
J: TRBJ2-6
size: -
V: TRBV10-3
CDR3: CAISEYSGANVLTF
DNA: TGTGCCATCAGTGAGTACTCTGGGGCCAACGTCCTGACTTTC

D: -
J: TRBJ1-4
size: -
V: TRBV6-1
CDR3: CASSPQGQRNEKLFF
DNA: TGTGCCAGCAGTCCTCAGGGACAACGAAATGAAAAACTGTTTTTT

D: TRBD2
J: TRBJ2-5
size: -
V: TRBV10-3
CDR3: CAISESPSGGAETQYF
DNA: TGTGCCATCAGTGAGTCGCCTAGCGGGGGGGCTGAGACCCAGTACTTC

D: -
J: TRBJ2-2
size: -
V: TRBV19
CDR3: CASSIWNTGELFF
DNA: TGTGCCAGTAGTATCTGGAACACCGGGGAGCTGTTTTTT

D: -
J: TRBJ1-6
size: medium-sized
V: TRBV28
CDR3: CASREGDYYNSPLHF
DNA: TGTGCCAGCAGAGAGGGGGACTACTATAATTCACCCCTCCACTTT

D: -
J: TRBJ2-7
size: -
V: TRBV7-7
CDR3: CASSEGVSNEQYF
DNA: TGTGCCAGCAGCGAGGGAGTCTCCAACGAGCAGTACTTC

D: TRBD2
J: TRBJ2-7
size: -
V: TRBV6-4
CDR3: CASRPSGGSYEQYF
DNA: TGTGCCAGCAGGCCTAGCGGGGGGTCCTACGAGCAGTACTTC

D: TRBD2
J: TRBJ2-7
size: -
V: TRBV7-2
CDR3: CASRPLGGSPEQYF
DNA: TGTGCCAGCAGGCCCCTGGGGGGGTCCCCTGAGCAGTACTTC

D: TRBD1
J: TRBJ2-2
size: once
V: TRBV5-4
CDR3: CASSLGQGAGELFF
DNA: TGTGCCAGCAGCTTGGGACAGGGGGCCGGGGAGCTGTTTTTT

D: -
J: TRBJ1-1
size: -
V: TRBV10-2
CDR3: CASSESTYRVESEAFF
DNA: TGCGCCAGCAGTGAGTCGACGTACAGGGTTGAAAGTGAAGCTTTCTTT

D: -
J: TRBJ2-7
size: -
V: TRBV30
CDR3: CAWSVGQGGDEQYF
DNA: TGTGCCTGGAGTGTAGGCCAGGGGGGCGACGAGCAGTACTTC

D: -
J: TRBJ1-1
size: once
V: TRBV21-1
CDR3: CASSVRDRGGGSTEAFF
DNA: TGTGCCAGCAGCGTCCGGGACAGGGGAGGTGGGAGCACTGAAGCTTTCTTT

D: -
J: TRBJ2-3
size: -
V: TRBV6-4
CDR3: CASSAFLGADTQYF
DNA: TGTGCCAGCAGCGCTTTCCTGGGGGCTGATACGCAGTATTTT

D: TRBD2
J: TRBJ2-7
size: -
V: TRBV7-6
CDR3: CASSSFPRGTSYEQYF
DNA: TGTGCCAGCAGCTCATTTCCGCGGGGGACGTCCTACGAGCAGTACTTC

D: -
J: TRBJ1-5
size: few
V: TRBV7-9
CDR3: CASSLASQPQHF
DNA: TGTGCCAGCAGCTTAGCGAGTCAGCCCCAGCATTTT

D: TRBD1
J: TRBJ2-7
size: many
V: TRBV5-6
CDR3: CASRPEPGGIYEQYF
DNA: TGTGCCAGCAGGCCGGAGCCAGGGGGAATCTACGAGCAGTACTTC

D: TRBD1
J: TRBJ2-3
size: few
V: TRBV19
CDR3: CASTSLGQGTDTQYF
DNA: TGTGCCAGTACGAGCTTAGGACAGGGTACAGATACGCAGTATTTT

D: -
J: TRBJ2-1
size: -
V: TRBV20-1
CDR3: CSEGRGDRFF
DNA: TGCAGTGAGGGCAGGGGGGATCGGTTCTTC

D: TRBD1
J: TRBJ2-7
size: once
V: TRBV2
CDR3: CASRGQGTEQYF
DNA: TGTGCCAGCAGGGGACAGGGTACCGAGCAGTACTTC

D: -
J: TRBJ2-2
size: -
V: TRBV5-1
CDR3: CASSLRDAGELFF
DNA: TGCGCCAGCAGCTTGCGGGACGCCGGGGAGCTGTTTTTT

D: -
J: TRBJ1-2
size: few
V: TRBV18
CDR3: CASSPSNGAGSGHGYTF
DNA: TGTGCCAGCTCACCATCAAATGGGGCAGGGTCTGGGCATGGCTACACCTTC

D: TRBD1
J: TRBJ1-4
size: -
V: TRBV6-6
CDR3: CASSYGTGEKLFF
DNA: TGTGCCAGCAGTTATGGGACAGGAGAAAAACTGTTTTTT

D: -
J: TRBJ2-3
size: -
V: TRBV5-8
CDR3: CASSLQLSSAAMDTQYF
DNA: TGTGCCAGCAGCTTGCAATTATCTAGCGCAGCGATGGATACGCAGTATTTT

D: -
J: TRBJ2-3
size: -
V: TRBV7-2
CDR3: CASSQGGPEDTQYF
DNA: TGTGCCAGCAGCCAAGGGGGGCCTGAAGATACGCAGTATTTT

D: TRBD1
J: TRBJ2-7
size: -
V: TRBV19
CDR3: CASSTRQGRYEQYF
DNA: TGTGCCAGTAGTACCCGACAGGGACGCTACGAGCAGTACTTC

D: -
J: TRBJ2-3
size: -
V: TRBV2
CDR3: CASSDPTETQYF
DNA: TGTGCCAGCAGTGACCCGACAGAGACGCAGTATTTT

D: -
J: TRBJ2-7
size: -
V: TRBV5-6
CDR3: CASIGGSGHEQYF
DNA: TGTGCCAGCATAGGGGGTTCTGGTCACGAGCAGTACTTC

D: -
J: TRBJ1-1
size: -
V: TRBV2
CDR3: CASSEYTEAFF
DNA: TGTGCCAGCAGTGAATACACTGAAGCTTTCTTT

D: -
J: TRBJ1-2
size: -
V: TRBV19
CDR3: CASSEDRARTYGYTF
DNA: TGTGCCAGTAGTGAGGATCGGGCCAGAACCTATGGCTACACCTTC

D: -
J: TRBJ1-5
size: -
V: TRBV19
CDR3: CASSIMAGLSNQPQHF
DNA: TGTGCCAGTAGTATTATGGCAGGGTTAAGCAATCAGCCCCAGCATTTT

D: -
J: TRBJ2-3
size: -
V: TRBV7-6
CDR3: CASSGDTQYF
DNA: TGTGCCAGCAGCGGAGATACGCAGTATTTT

D: -
J: TRBJ2-1
size: -
V: TRBV11-2
CDR3: CATRTAEIGEQFF
DNA: TGTGCTACGCGGACGGCGGAGATCGGTGAGCAGTTCTTC

D: TRBD1
J: TRBJ1-3
size: -
V: TRBV15
CDR3: CATSRDPGTGGRRTIYF
DNA: TGTGCCACCAGCAGAGATCCCGGGACAGGGGGTCGCAGGACCATATATTTT

D: -
J: TRBJ2-7
size: once
V: TRBV5-5
CDR3: CASSLTEYEQYF
DNA: TGTGCCAGCAGCTTGACAGAATACGAGCAGTACTTC

D: -
J: TRBJ1-2
size: few
V: TRBV4-3
CDR3: CASSQDWTGPYYGYTF
DNA: TGCGCCAGCAGCCAAGATTGGACGGGCCCTTACTATGGCTACACCTTC

D: -
J: TRBJ2-7
size: -
V: TRBV30
CDR3: CAWSVGGDLYF
DNA: TGTGCCTGGAGTGTGGGCGGGGACTTGTACTTC

D: TRBD1
J: TRBJ2-5
size: -
V: TRBV18
CDR3: CASRGQGETQYF
DNA: TGTGCCAGCCGGGGACAGGGAGAGACCCAGTACTTC

D: -
J: TRBJ2-5
size: -
V: TRBV5-4
CDR3: CASSTASRETQYF
DNA: TGTGCCAGCAGTACCGCTTCGAGGGAGACCCAGTACTTC